These 9 T cell receptor beta chains were all obtained from the same sample, sequenced in a study of blood T cell repertoires in COVID-19. The protocol was immunoSEQ multiplex PCR, while the TCRdb copy is restricted to in-frame clones and leaves out a portion. This sample has 200,000 or so clones, with roughly three quarters found just once. The sample was peripheral blood. The receptor source for this set is a man in his sixties with active or convalescent COVID-19.

This clone appeared a few times. The chain combines TRBV27 with TRBJ2-7, with 9 bases matching TRBD2. This CDR3 spans 16 amino acids. V dropped 5 bases and J dropped 6; count of bases not matched to a gene: 14. Germline assignment: CDR1 MNHEY and CDR2 SMNVEV (reference sequence). The CDR3 protein is CASSPLAHSGSGEQYF. The CDR3 region has the DNA TGTGCCAGCAGTCCTCTCGCACATAGCGGGAGCGGCGAGCAGTACTTC.

J is TRBJ2-5 and V is TRBV7-2, with a tentative D call TRBD1 (6 bases). CDR1 SGHTA and CDR2 FQGNSA come from the germline V gene. The CDR3 contains 16 residues. Between the trimmed V and J ends, which lost 4 bases and 0 bases, there was a span of 15 bases. Here the CDR3 reads CASSSRPTGYQETQYF. CDR3 in DNA: TGTGCCAGCAGCTCAAGGCCCACAGGGTACCAAGAGACCCAGTACTTC.

This clone was observed a single time. The V call is TRBV15, the J call TRBJ1-5, with 7 bases lining up with TRBD1. Trimming cost V 8 bases and J 5 bases; bases outside gene matches: 12. CDR1 and CDR2 (germline): LNHNV, YYDKDF (reference sequence). This CDR3 spans 15 amino acids. The DNA for the CDR3 is TGTGCCACCTCCCGGGGGACAGTAAGCGATCAGCCCCAGCATTTT. Amino acids: CATSRGTVSDQPQHF.

The chain joins TRBV19 to TRBJ2-7, with 10 bases that match TRBD1. In germline, CDR1 is LNHDA, CDR2 SQIVND (reference sequence). This CDR3 is 15 amino acids long. J lost 2 bases, V lost 5 bases, and 6 bases had no gene match. For the CDR3, the DNA is TGTGCCAGTAGTTGGGGGACAGGGGTGACCTACGAGCAGTACTTC. It yields the protein CASSWGTGVTYEQYF.

The sample holds many counts of this clone. The chain is built from TRBV6-2 or TRBV6-3 and TRBJ1-1; the D gene is possibly TRBD1 (5 bases). The CDR3 sequence is 16 residues long. The germline V and J ends were trimmed by 4 bases and 1 base, with 16 bases remaining between them. Germline V gene lookup returns CDR1 MNHEY and CDR2 SVGEGT. CDR3 protein: CASSLWQGYKNTEAFF. The CDR3 coding sequence is TGTGCCAGCAGTTTATGGCAGGGATACAAGAACACTGAAGCTTTCTTT.

This clone has just one count. V gene TRBV28 combines with J gene TRBJ1-1; D gene ambiguous. This CDR3 comprises 17 residues. Trimming removed 8 bases from V and 0 bases from J, with 22 bases in between. CDR1 is MDHEN and CDR2 is SYDVKM in the germline V gene. CDR3 DNA sequence: TGTGCCAGCCTCTCCCGGGAGCGAGCCCTAATGAACACTGAAGCTTTCTTT. Amino acid sequence: CASLSRERALMNTEAFF.

This chain uses TRBV4-3 with TRBJ2-7, with 7 bases lining up with TRBD1. Germline V gives CDR1 LGHNA, CDR2 YSLEER. After removal of 4 bases from V and 4 bases from J, the junction contained 4 bases not matched to a gene. CDR3 length: 13 residues. The CDR3 DNA reads as TGCGCCAGCAGCCTATCGACAGGGTACGAGCAGTACTTC. Translating it yields CASSLSTGYEQYF.

This chain connects TRBV23-1 to TRBJ2-1, with a weak D call TRBD1 (5 bases). TRBV23-1 is reported as an ORF; its role is uncertain. V was cut by 2 bases and J by 4 bases, with 15 bases left in between. This CDR3 is 16 amino acids long. CDR3 region: CASSQEKGSSYNEQFF. CDR3 nucleotides: TGCGCCAGCAGTCAAGAGAAGGGGTCCTCTTACAATGAGCAGTTCTTC.

The V and J genes are TRBV12-5 and TRBJ2-3; 10 nucleotides agree with TRBD2. Trimming cost V 5 bases and J 9 bases; bases outside gene matches: 8. Germline CDR1 LGHNT, CDR2 FRNRAP. The CDR3 length is 14 residues. DNA for the CDR3: TGTGCTAGTGGTACTAGCGGGACTGGAGGGACGCAGTATTTT. Its translation is CASGTSGTGGTQYF. Looking up the rest from reference TRBV12-5 and TRBJ2-3 gives the full variable domain: DARVTQTPRHKVTEMGQEVTMRCQPILGHNTVFWYRQTMMQGLELLAYFRNRAPLDDSGMPKDRFSAEMPDATLATLKIQPSEPRDSAVYFCASGTSGTGGTQYFGPGTRLTVL.